The 18 T cell receptor beta chains below come from one sample, sequenced in a study of T cells in Graves' hyperthyroidism and ophthalmopathy. Regions amplified from RNA transcripts were the TCR beta CDR3 regions. Using the HTBI primer set, a first-round RT-PCR was run on the TCR CDR3. TCRdb ran MiXCR on the multiplex PCR reads and lists one entry per CDR3 protein. The sample includes 750,000 to 950,000 distinct CDR3 sequences, roughly 40% of them seen just once. Sequenced: blood. The origin of the receptors is a man aged 18-30 years with Graves' hyperthyroidism.

This chain links TRBV7-9 with TRBJ2-7; D gene uncertain. Germline assignment: CDR1 SEHNR and CDR2 FQNEAQ (reference sequence). Trimming removed 1 base at V and 1 base at J, with 14 bases between. CDR3 size: 16 residues. As DNA, the CDR3 is TGTGCCAGCAGCTTAGTGCGGTGGCTCCCTTCCTACGAGCAGTACTTC. Protein product: CASSLVRWLPSYEQYF.

The chain employs TRBV9 and TRBJ1-1; D call uncertain. The CDR3 extends over 16 amino acids. V lost 0 bases to trimming and J lost 1 base, with 13 bases between them. Germline V gives CDR1 SGDLS, CDR2 YYNGEE. In nucleotides, the CDR3 is TGTGCCAGCAGCGTAGAGGGCGCGGACGGGAACACTGAAGCTTTCTTT. This sequence encodes CASSVEGADGNTEAFF.

This clonotype was recorded many times. The chain couples TRBV7-9 to TRBJ2-7; D is uncertain. Trimming removed 0 bases from V and 3 bases from J, with 3 bases in between. The CDR3 is 12 residues long. Per the germline V gene, CDR1 is SEHNR and CDR2 is FQNEAQ (reference sequence). CDR3 loop: CASSLADYEQYF. The DNA for the CDR3 is TGTGCCAGCAGCTTAGCTGACTACGAGCAGTACTTC.

The chain has TRBV7-9 and TRBJ1-1, with 9 bases lining up with TRBD1. V lost 5 bases, J lost 6 bases, and 7 bases stayed unmatched. The CDR3 contains 14 residues. Germline loops: CDR1 SEHNR, CDR2 FQNEAQ (reference sequence). The CDR3 region is CASSQTGTGPEAFF. As DNA, the CDR3 is TGTGCCAGCAGCCAGACCGGGACAGGGCCTGAAGCTTTCTTT. The full variable domain, rest sourced from reference TRBV7-9 and TRBJ1-1, is DTGVSQNPRHKITKRGQNVTFRCDPISEHNRLYWYRQTLGQGPEFLTYFQNEAQLEKSRLLSDRFSAERPKGSFSTLEIQRTEQGDSAMYLCASSQTGTGPEAFFGQGTRLTVV.

Concerning this clonotype: Sequence at one end of the junction differs from germline and may be a read error. The rearrangement links TRBV6-5 to TRBJ1-5; D call uncertain. The germline V gene has CDR1 MNHEY and CDR2 SVGAGI. The CDR3 totals 14 residues. CDR3 DNA sequence: TGTGCCGGCAGTCTTGACGGACCAAATCAGCCCCAGCATTTT. It translates to CAGSLDGPNQPQHF.

The chain employs TRBV20-1 and TRBJ1-2; tentatively, D is TRBD1 (6 bases). CDR1 DFQATT and CDR2 SNEGSKA come from the germline V gene (reference sequence). This CDR3 contains 13 residues. V lost 5 bases and J lost 8, with 18 bases in between. CDR3 sequence (DNA): TGCAGTGCTCCGAGGGGGTCCACGACGGGCTACACCTTC. Translation gives CSAPRGSTTGYTF.

This clonotype was detected ten times or more. V usage is TRBV15 and J usage is TRBJ1-4; 8 bases line up with TRBD1. The CDR3 is 13 amino acids. Germline lookup yields CDR1 LNHNV and CDR2 YYDKDF (reference sequence). The V gene end was trimmed by 6 bases and the J gene end by 8 bases; junction bases not matched to a gene: 5. The CDR3: CATRDREREKLFF. Written as DNA, the CDR3 is TGTGCCACCAGGGACAGGGAACGAGAAAAACTGTTTTTT.

This clonotype was observed a handful of times. The chain couples TRBV7-9 to TRBJ2-7, with D possibly TRBD1 on 6 matching bases. V was shortened by 5 bases and J by 2 bases, with 16 bases between the two germline ends. Germline V lookup: CDR1 SEHNR, CDR2 FQNEAQ (reference sequence). The CDR3 has 15 residues. CDR3 in amino acids: CASSVTDRYPYEQYF. CDR3 in DNA: TGTGCCAGCAGCGTCACGGACAGATACCCCTACGAGCAGTACTTC.

The rearrangement uses TRBV12-3 or TRBV12-4 and TRBJ1-2, with unresolved D. Trimming shortened V by 6 bases and J by 3 bases, and 11 bases separated the two germline ends. The CDR3 totals 13 residues. The CDR3 region is CASRPDGDYGYTF. CDR3 coding DNA: TGTGCCAGCAGACCGGACGGAGACTATGGCTACACCTTC.

The genes are TRBV20-1 and TRBJ2-6, with TRBD1 as a possible D gene (5 bases). Germline loops: CDR1 DFQATT, CDR2 SNEGSKA (reference sequence). The CDR3 is 14 amino acids. Trimming took 4 bases from V and 1 from J, leaving 8 bases between them. CDR3 nucleotides: TGCAGTGCTACCGACAGTTCTGGGGCCAACGTCCTGACTTTC. Its protein is CSATDSSGANVLTF.

This clonotype occurred many times. The chain joins TRBV2 to TRBJ1-2; TRBD1 is a possible D gene (5 bases). Germline lookup yields CDR1 SNHLY and CDR2 FYNNEI. The length of the CDR3 is 11 residues. The V end was cut by 8 bases, the J end by 6 bases, with 10 bases between. CDR3 bases: TGTGCCAGCCCGGGGGTCCATGGCTACACCTTC. It codes for CASPGVHGYTF.

Ten or more counts support this clonotype. The chain combines TRBV9 with TRBJ2-5; D is undetermined. Germline values: CDR1 SGDLS, CDR2 YYNGEE. V was shortened by 0 bases and J by 7 bases, with 10 bases between the two germline ends. CDR3 length: 13 amino acids. The CDR3 DNA follows: TGTGCCAGCAGCGTAGAGAGCAAGGGGACCCAGTACTTC. It translates to CASSVESKGTQYF.

As for this clonotype: A much bigger clone sits one base away, suggesting this may be a read error. As the CDR3 is not closed by the conserved phenylalanine or tryptophan, this likely results from a read error. The chain carries TRBV2 and TRBJ2-7; 8 bases match TRBD1. CDR3 length equals 13 residues. CDR1 is SNHLY and CDR2 is FYNNEI in the germline V gene. Unmatched junction bases numbered 3, after V lost 8 bases and J lost 0 bases. CDR3 region: CASAGTGSYEQYY. CDR3 nucleotides: TGTGCCAGCGCCGGGACAGGCTCCTACGAGCAGTACTAC.

This clonotype has only a few counts. The rearrangement links TRBV9 to TRBJ2-2, with TRBD2 as a possible D gene (6 bases). The CDR3 extends over 16 amino acids. V was trimmed by 0 bases and J by 4 bases, leaving 13 bases between them. The V gene's germline CDR1 is SGDLS and CDR2 YYNGEE. CDR3: CASSVAERVRTGELFF. In DNA, the CDR3 is TGTGCCAGCAGCGTAGCCGAGCGGGTACGCACCGGGGAGCTGTTTTTT. Drawing the rest from reference TRBV9 and TRBJ2-2, the complete variable domain is DSGVTQTPKHLITATGQRVTLRCSPRSGDLSVYWYQQSLDQGLQFLIQYYNGEERAKGNILERFSAQQFPDLHSELNLSSLELGDSALYFCASSVAERVRTGELFFGEGSRLTVL.

In its sample, this clonotype was seen a few times. V is TRBV12-3 or TRBV12-4 and J is TRBJ2-2, with 9 nucleotides matching TRBD2. After removal of 7 bases from V and 0 bases from J, the junction contained 9 bases not matched to a gene. The CDR3 has 17 amino acids. CDR3 protein: CASTDLGLAANTGELFF. In nucleotides, the CDR3 is TGTGCCAGCACAGACCTGGGACTAGCTGCGAACACCGGGGAGCTGTTTTTT.

The V call is TRBV12-3 or TRBV12-4, the J call TRBJ2-7, with D maybe TRBD1 (6 bases). The CDR3 is 12 residues long. The V end lost 3 bases, the J end lost 5 bases, and 8 bases lay between the germline ends. The CDR3 here is CASSFDRHEQYF. The CDR3 nucleotides are TGTGCCAGCAGTTTCGACAGGCACGAGCAGTACTTC.

This clonotype was counted many times. The V call is TRBV10-3, the J call TRBJ1-6; possible D gene TRBD1, 5 bases. Trimming took 6 bases from V and 8 from J, leaving 11 bases between them. The CDR3 covers 13 residues. Germline loops: CDR1 ENHRY, CDR2 SYGVKD. The CDR3 is CAIRDTRDSPLHF. The DNA of the CDR3 is TGTGCCATCAGGGATACCAGGGATTCACCCCTCCACTTT.

With regard to this clonotype: With a much larger clone just one base away, this may be a read error. Given the absence of the conserved phenylalanine or tryptophan at the CDR3 end, a read error is likely. This chain joins TRBV2 and TRBJ1-5, with 9 bases aligning to TRBD1. CDR3 length: 17 residues. Germline assignment: CDR1 SNHLY and CDR2 FYNNEI. The ends lost 7 bases at V and 1 base at J; junction bases unmatched: 11. CDR3 in DNA: TGTGCCAGCATTGAGGGACAGGGAGGTAGAAGCAATCAGCCCCAGCATCTT. Its translation: CASIEGQGGRSNQPQHL.